This passage covers 5 T cell receptor beta chains from one sample sequenced in a study of shared clonotypes between healthy human individuals. The method was immunoSEQ multiplex PCR; TCRdb's version includes in-frame clones alone and lacks a portion of them. Seen here are approximately 500,000 clones, approximately 78% observed once, and the top ten hold approximately 12%. Sequencing was carried out using PBMCs. Receptors were obtained from a woman aged 40 to 55 in good health. Some clones in this sample may be carry-over from other donors' samples.

The chain has TRBV30 and TRBJ1-5; maybe TRBD1 (6 bases). The germline CDR1 and CDR2 sequences are GTSNPN and SVGIG (reference sequence). This CDR3 has 14 amino acids. V was trimmed by 1 base and J by 7 bases, leaving 14 bases between them. CDR3 bases: TGTGCCTGGAGTGCAACAGGGCTCGGCCAGCCCCAGCATTTT. The encoded protein is CAWSATGLGQPQHF.

Regarding this clone: This may stem from a read error, because a much larger clone lies one nucleotide away. The chain recombines TRBV28 with TRBJ1-4; 8 bases agree with TRBD1. Germline-derived CDR1 and CDR2 are MDHEN and SYDVKM. The length of the CDR3 is 14 residues. Written as DNA, the CDR3 is TGTGCCAGCAGTGGGACAGGCTTTAATGAAAAACCGTTTTTT. Its protein is CASSGTGFNEKPFF.

The J gene is TRBJ2-7, the V gene TRBV6-1; D possibly matches TRBD1 or TRBD2 (6 bases each). V dropped 5 bases and J dropped 6 bases, with 11 bases sitting between them. The CDR3 runs to 12 residues. Looked up from germline, CDR1 is MNHNS and CDR2 is SASEGT. The CDR3: CASSKGGPEQYF. CDR3 DNA: TGTGCCAGCAGTAAAGGGGGGCCCGAGCAGTACTTC.

The V gene is TRBV28, the J gene TRBJ1-2; TRBD1 matches at 9 bases. After removal of 6 bases from V and 0 bases from J, the junction contained 8 bases not matched to a gene. In germline, CDR1 is MDHEN, CDR2 SYDVKM. This CDR3 has 16 amino acids. The CDR3 here is CASRFHGTGPNYGYTF. CDR3 nucleotides: TGTGCCAGCAGGTTCCACGGGACAGGGCCTAACTATGGCTACACCTTC.

As to this clone: A much larger clone is a single base away; this may be a read error. This specimen includes other DNA sequences encoding the same CDR3. J is TRBJ1-1 and V is TRBV7-3; the D gene is possibly TRBD1 (5 bases). Germline V CDR1 and CDR2: SGHTA, FQGTGA. The CDR3 is made up of 13 amino acids. Deletions cut 0 bases from V and 3 bases from J, with 5 bases between. The CDR3 is CASSLTGDTEAFF. Written as DNA, the CDR3 is TGTGCCAGCAGCTTAACGGGGGACACTGAAGCTTTCTTT.